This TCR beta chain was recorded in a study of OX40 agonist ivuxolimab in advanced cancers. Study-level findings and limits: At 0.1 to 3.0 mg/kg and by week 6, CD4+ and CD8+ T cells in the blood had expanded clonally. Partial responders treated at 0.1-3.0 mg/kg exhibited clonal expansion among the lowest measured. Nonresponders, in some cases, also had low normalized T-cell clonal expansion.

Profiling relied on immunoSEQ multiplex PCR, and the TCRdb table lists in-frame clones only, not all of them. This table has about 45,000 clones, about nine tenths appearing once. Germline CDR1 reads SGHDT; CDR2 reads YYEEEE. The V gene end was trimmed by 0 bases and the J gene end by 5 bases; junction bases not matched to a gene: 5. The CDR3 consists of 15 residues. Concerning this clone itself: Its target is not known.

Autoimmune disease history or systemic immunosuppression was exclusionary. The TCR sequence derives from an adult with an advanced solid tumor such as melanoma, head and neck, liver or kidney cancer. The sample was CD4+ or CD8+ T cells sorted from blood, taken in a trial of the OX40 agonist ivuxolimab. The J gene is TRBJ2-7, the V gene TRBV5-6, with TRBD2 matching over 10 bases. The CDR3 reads CASSLAGTSADEQYF. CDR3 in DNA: TGTGCCAGCAGCTTGGCGGGGACTAGCGCGGACGAGCAGTACTTC. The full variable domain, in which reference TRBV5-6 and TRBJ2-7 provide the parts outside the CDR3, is DAGVTQSPTHLIKTRGQQVTLRCSPKSGHDTVSWYQQALGQGPQFIFQYYEEEERQRGNFPDRFSGHQFPNYSSELNVNALLLGDSALYLCASSLAGTSADEQYFGPGTRLTVT.